The 21 T cell receptor beta chains below come from one sample, sequenced in a study of shared clonotypes between healthy human individuals. The assay was immunoSEQ multiplex PCR, and TCRdb's table has in-frame clones only and misses some. This table holds 2.5 million or so clones, around 90% found once. The sequencing sample was made of naive CD4+ T cells sorted from blood. Subset meaning: CD45RA+ positively selected. All receptors derive from a man between 18 and 29 years old in good health.

This clone was counted once. CDR3 DNA sequence: TGTGCCAGCAGCCAAGATCATAGCGGGAGAACCGAGCAGTACTTC. It codes for CASSQDHSGRTEQYF. This chain uses TRBV14 with TRBJ2-7; the match to TRBD2 covers 9 bases. The CDR3 consists of 15 residues. J was trimmed by 6 bases and V by 0 bases; bases with no gene match: 6. Per the germline V gene, CDR1 is SGHDN and CDR2 is FVKESK.

This clone was picked up one time. CDR3 loop: CASSDRVRTGNTGELFF. The CDR3 nucleotides are TGTGCCAGCAGTGATCGGGTCCGGACAGGGAACACCGGGGAGCTGTTTTTT. The rearrangement links TRBV6-1 to TRBJ2-2; 7 bases are a match to TRBD1. This CDR3 has 17 amino acids. Germline lookup yields CDR1 MNHNS and CDR2 SASEGT. Trimming cost V 3 bases and J 1 base; bases outside gene matches: 8.

This chain connects TRBV5-1 to TRBJ1-1; the D is unclear. With 0 bases removed from V and 3 bases from J, the gap between germline ends came to 15 bases. CDR3 size: 16 residues. The germline V gene has CDR1 SGHRS and CDR2 YFSETQ. CDR3 in amino acids: CASSLDRRAGDTEAFF. DNA for the CDR3: TGCGCCAGCAGCTTGGACCGGCGGGCTGGGGACACTGAAGCTTTCTTT.

The chain carries TRBV7-2 and TRBJ2-4; D is possibly TRBD1 or TRBD2 (5 bases each). This CDR3 comprises 17 residues. V lost 3 bases and J lost 7, with 22 bases in between. Germline V gives CDR1 SGHTA, CDR2 FQGNSA. The CDR3 DNA reads TGTGCCAGCAGCTTTTACCCCCGACAGTTTTGGGAGAACATTCAGTACTTC. It codes for CASSFYPRQFWENIQYF.

This chain joins TRBV11-1 and TRBJ2-7; 9 nucleotides match TRBD1. There are 17 residues in the CDR3. Losses at the gene ends were 1 base for V and 4 bases for J; bases not matched to a gene: 11. Germline V CDR1 and CDR2: SGHAT, FQDESV (reference sequence). CDR3 sequence reads: CASSLVGGTGNFYEQYF. The CDR3 region has the DNA TGTGCCAGCAGCTTAGTAGGGGGGACAGGGAACTTTTACGAGCAGTACTTC.

V usage is TRBV30 and J usage is TRBJ1-4, with D unresolved. CDR1 and CDR2 from the germline V gene are GTSNPN and SVGIG (reference sequence). The V end lost 4 bases, the J end lost 4 bases, and 19 bases lay between the germline ends. This CDR3 spans 16 amino acids. CDR3 sequence (DNA): TGTGCCTGGAACGTAGGGCTGGGAGGCCATAATGAAAAACTGTTTTTT. Translated: CAWNVGLGGHNEKLFF.

V gene TRBV19 combines with J gene TRBJ1-1, with D unclear. Germline CDR1 reads LNHDA; CDR2 reads SQIVND (reference sequence). Trimming stripped 3 bases from V and 1 base from J, with 3 bases between. The CDR3 consists of 12 residues. The CDR3 loop reads CASSMTNTEAFF. CDR3 coding DNA: TGTGCCAGTAGTATGACGAACACTGAAGCTTTCTTT.

This chain joins TRBV7-9 and TRBJ1-1; D not resolved. V lost 0 bases and J 3 bases, leaving 8 bases between the germline ends. The V gene's germline CDR1 is SEHNR and CDR2 FQNEAQ (reference sequence). The CDR3 extends over 14 amino acids. CDR3 in amino acids: CASSLAITDTEAFF. For the CDR3, the DNA is TGTGCCAGCAGCTTAGCCATTACGGACACTGAAGCTTTCTTT.

As to this clone: Germline is not matched at one junction end, which may reflect a read error. The chain couples TRBV18 to TRBJ2-3; 8 bases are a match to TRBD2. In germline, CDR1 is KGHSH, CDR2 LQKENI. CDR3 length equals 16 residues. In DNA form, the CDR3 reads TGTGCCAGCTCCCCACCGGGGGGGACTAGCACAGATACGCAGTATTTT. Translated, it gives CASSPPGGTSTDTQYF.

The count of this clone is one. V usage is TRBV30 and J usage is TRBJ2-5; TRBD1 matches at 10 bases. The CDR3 spans 12 residues. With V trimmed by 4 bases and J by 13 bases, 9 bases remained unmatched. Germline assignment: CDR1 GTSNPN and CDR2 SVGIG (reference sequence). The CDR3 DNA sequence: TGTGCCTGGAAGGGACAGGGGATGCTGGGGTACTTC. It codes for CAWKGQGMLGYF.

This chain links TRBV5-1 with TRBJ1-2, with a weak D call TRBD1 (5 bases). The CDR3 is 15 residues long. The germline V and J ends were trimmed by 0 bases and 4 bases, with 13 bases remaining between them. Looked up from germline, CDR1 is SGHRS and CDR2 is YFSETQ. CDR3 nucleotide sequence: TGCGCCAGCAGCTTGGGCAGGACACAAGGCTATGGCTACACCTTC. Protein product: CASSLGRTQGYGYTF.

This sequence joins TRBV7-2 and TRBJ2-1, with 8 bases identical to TRBD2. V dropped 9 bases and J dropped 2; count of bases not matched to a gene: 12. The CDR3 loop spans 16 amino acids. The germline gives CDR1 SGHTA, CDR2 FQGNSA. The CDR3 coding sequence is TGTGCCAGTATGGAGCTAGCGGGCTTTACCTACAATGAGCAGTTCTTC. Protein: CASMELAGFTYNEQFF.

This clone turned up a few times. The chain joins TRBV6-5 to TRBJ1-1, with a weak D call TRBD1 (6 bases). V lost 5 bases and J lost 1, with 11 bases in between. This CDR3 is 14 amino acids long. Germline loops: CDR1 MNHEY, CDR2 SVGAGI. CDR3 region: CASSRGQSNTEAFF. The DNA of the CDR3 is TGTGCCAGCAGTAGGGGACAATCGAACACTGAAGCTTTCTTT.

Of note for this clone: The sample contains more than one DNA sequence encoding this CDR3. The chain carries TRBV6-6 and TRBJ1-4; 7 bases are shared with TRBD1. The ends lost 5 bases at V and 8 bases at J; junction bases unmatched: 5. This CDR3 spans 13 amino acids. The germline V gene has CDR1 MNHNY and CDR2 SVGAGI (reference sequence). Written as DNA, the CDR3 is TGTGCCAGCAGTCGACAGGGAAACGAAAAACTGTTTTTT. Translating it yields CASSRQGNEKLFF.

The chain combines TRBV9 with TRBJ2-1; D may be TRBD1 (5 bases). The CDR3 extends over 16 amino acids. Germline CDR1 reads SGDLS; CDR2 reads YYNGEE. Deletions cut 0 bases from V and 9 bases from J, with 19 bases between. The CDR3 region is CASSVAGPTRTGEQFF. The CDR3 coding sequence is TGTGCCAGCAGCGTAGCTGGGCCGACAAGAACAGGTGAGCAGTTCTTC.

The chain employs TRBV9 and TRBJ2-2, with D tentatively TRBD1 (6 bases). Germline lookup yields CDR1 SGDLS and CDR2 YYNGEE. Trimming removed 5 bases from V and 1 base from J, with 12 bases in between. This CDR3 is built from 15 residues. The DNA for the CDR3 is TGTGCCAGCAGTCAGGGGAAAAGGAACACCGGGGAGCTGTTTTTT. Protein: CASSQGKRNTGELFF.

Turning to this clone: The same CDR3 arises from other DNA sequences in this sample as well. This chain links TRBV5-1 with TRBJ2-2; no clear D. Germline V lookup: CDR1 SGHRS, CDR2 YFSETQ. Trimming took 0 bases from V and 0 from J, leaving 9 bases between them. This CDR3 contains 16 residues. The CDR3 nucleotides read TGCGCCAGCAGCTTGGAAGGGCTAGCGAACACCGGGGAGCTGTTTTTT. Protein: CASSLEGLANTGELFF.

The CDR3 coding sequence is TGTGCCAGCAGTTTCGGGGGGAAAAACGAAAAACTGTTTTTT. Translation gives CASSFGGKNEKLFF. The chain links TRBV28 to TRBJ1-4; D perhaps matches TRBD1 (5 bases). Germline CDR1 is MDHEN and CDR2 is SYDVKM. With 3 bases removed from V and 8 bases from J, the gap between germline ends came to 13 bases. This CDR3 has 14 amino acids.

The chain links TRBV2 to TRBJ2-7, with 10 bases that match TRBD2. Germline CDR1 is SNHLY and CDR2 is FYNNEI. Germline trimming cut 1 base from V and 3 bases from J; bases unmatched to any gene: 15. This CDR3 is 19 amino acids long. CDR3 loop: CASSEGREREGAYFYEQYF. CDR3 nucleotides: TGTGCCAGCAGTGAAGGTCGGGAGCGGGAGGGCGCCTATTTCTACGAGCAGTACTTC. Full variable domain (remainder filled in from reference TRBV2 and TRBJ2-7): EPEVTQTPSHQVTQMGQEVILRCVPISNHLYFYWYRQILGQKVEFLVSFYNNEISEKSEIFDDQFSVERPDGSNFTLKIRSTKLEDSAMYFCASSEGREREGAYFYEQYFGPGTRLTVT.

On this clone itself: Additional DNA sequences in this sample encode the identical CDR3. The rearrangement uses TRBV5-1 and TRBJ1-4; possibly TRBD1 for D (5 bases). The CDR3 sequence is 13 residues long. Germline V gene lookup returns CDR1 SGHRS and CDR2 YFSETQ. The germline V and J ends were trimmed by 0 bases and 8 bases, with 8 bases remaining between them. CDR3 sequence: CASSLGGDEKLFF. The CDR3 DNA is TGCGCCAGCAGCTTGGGGGGCGACGAAAAACTGTTTTTT.

V gene TRBV18 combines with J gene TRBJ2-3, with 13 bases identical to TRBD2. There are 14 residues in the CDR3. Trimming at V came to 8 bases and at J to 4 bases, leaving 3 bases not matched to a gene. Germline CDR1 KGHSH, CDR2 LQKENI. The CDR3 region has the DNA TGTGCCAGCCGGACTAGCGGGAGCGCAGATACGCAGTATTTT. Its translation is CASRTSGSADTQYF.